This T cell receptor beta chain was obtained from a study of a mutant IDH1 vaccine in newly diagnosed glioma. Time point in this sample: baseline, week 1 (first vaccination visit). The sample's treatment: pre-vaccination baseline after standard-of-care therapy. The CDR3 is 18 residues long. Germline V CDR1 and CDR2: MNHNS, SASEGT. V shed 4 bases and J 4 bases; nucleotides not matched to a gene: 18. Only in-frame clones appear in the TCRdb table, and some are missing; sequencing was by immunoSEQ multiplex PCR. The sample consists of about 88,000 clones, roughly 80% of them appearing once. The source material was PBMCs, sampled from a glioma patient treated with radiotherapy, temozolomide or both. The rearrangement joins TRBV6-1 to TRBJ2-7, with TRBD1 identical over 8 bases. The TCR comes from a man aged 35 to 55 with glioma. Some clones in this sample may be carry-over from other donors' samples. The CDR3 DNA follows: TGTGCCAGCAGTGCCCACTTTGGACAGGGAGGTACCGGGTACGAGCAGTACTTC. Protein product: CASSAHFGQGGTGYEQYF.